This T cell receptor (beta chain) was sequenced for a study of blood T cell repertoires in COVID-19. Study-level information: There were acute and convalescent COVID-19 samples, and they came from the United States, Italy and Spain.

The CDR3 has 15 amino acids. Per the germline V gene, CDR1 is SGHAT and CDR2 is FQNNGV. Germline trimming cut 2 bases from V and 2 bases from J; bases unmatched to any gene: 5. In the original workflow: Cell counts per sample came from amplifying reference gene primers. Data came from immunoSEQ multiplex PCR; TCRdb stores just in-frame clones and leaves some out. That table supplies the V and J calls and clone size; D and trimming were determined from the DNA. The sample has some 250,000 clones, around 81% seen once. The clonotype was recovered from a woman aged 60-70 years with active or convalescent COVID-19. The chain is built from TRBV11-2 and TRBJ2-7, with TRBD2 matching over 8 bases. Sequenced: peripheral blood. CDR3 DNA sequence: TGTGCCAGCAGCTTATTATCGGGGGGGCCCTACGAGCAGTACTTC. Amino acids: CASSLLSGGPYEQYF.